Following are 26 T cell receptor beta chains from one sample sequenced in a study of response to subunit inactivated influenza vaccine. Each CDR3 protein is one row after TCRdb ran MiXCR on the RT-PCR reads. The sample carries approximately 250,000 distinct CDR3 sequences, more than 10% recorded once. Specimen: non-naive T cells sorted from PBMCs, collected 14 to 15 days before vaccination. The receptors were sampled from a man in his forties or fifties who received an inactivated influenza vaccine.

The gene calls are TRBV14 and TRBJ2-3; 8 nucleotides agree with TRBD1. The ends lost 5 bases at V and 2 bases at J; junction bases unmatched: 6. Germline lookup yields CDR1 SGHDN and CDR2 FVKESK. This CDR3 comprises 15 residues. The CDR3: CASSMGTGPTDTQYF. The CDR3 DNA is TGTGCCAGCAGCATGGGGACAGGCCCCACAGATACGCAGTATTTT.

V is TRBV6-2 or TRBV6-3 and J is TRBJ2-1; 8 bases map to TRBD2. The V gene end was trimmed by 8 bases and the J gene end by 9 bases; junction bases not matched to a gene: 9. Germline V gene lookup returns CDR1 MNHEY and CDR2 SVGEGT. The CDR3 length is 13 residues. CDR3 sequence: CASSKRGGGEQFF. The CDR3 DNA follows: TGTGCCAGCTCCAAACGGGGGGGAGGTGAGCAGTTCTTC.

Many counts were recorded for this clonotype. V is TRBV6-1 and J is TRBJ2-1; 13 bases fit TRBD2. This CDR3 comprises 16 residues. Germline V gene sequence: CDR1 MNHNS, CDR2 SASEGT. Trimming removed 6 bases from V and 8 bases from J; junction bases left unmatched: 10. Here the CDR3 reads CASRLGLAGVVDEQFF. The CDR3 DNA follows: TGTGCCAGCAGACTTGGACTAGCGGGAGTAGTGGATGAGCAGTTCTTC.

This chain's CDR3 is CASSFAQSYNEQFF. The CDR3 DNA sequence: TGTGCCAGCAGCTTTGCACAGTCCTACAATGAGCAGTTCTTC. This chain links TRBV7-2 with TRBJ2-1; D is undetermined. V was pared by 3 bases and J by 1 base, with 7 bases between. Germline V lookup: CDR1 SGHTA, CDR2 FQGNSA. The CDR3 spans 14 residues.

This chain joins TRBV15 and TRBJ1-4; D remains ambiguous. This CDR3 has 15 amino acids. CDR1 is LNHNV and CDR2 is YYDKDF in the germline V gene (reference sequence). Trimming left V 2 bases short and J 8 bases short, with 15 bases between. CDR3 in amino acids: CATSRLGRTSEKLFF. CDR3 DNA sequence: TGTGCCACCAGCAGATTAGGACGGACCTCCGAAAAACTGTTTTTT.

This clonotype was seen at least ten times. V is TRBV12-3 or TRBV12-4 and J is TRBJ2-1, with TRBD2 matching over 7 bases. This CDR3 spans 15 amino acids. Unmatched junction bases numbered 12, after V lost 8 bases and J lost 5 bases. The CDR3 protein is CASRLRESHNNEQFF. The CDR3 region has the DNA TGTGCCAGCCGCCTGCGGGAGAGTCACAACAATGAGCAGTTCTTC.

This chain links TRBV9 with TRBJ1-1, with no clear D. The germline V gene encodes CDR1 SGDLS and CDR2 YYNGEE. The V gene lost 0 bases and the J gene lost 1 base, with 4 bases spanning the gap. CDR3 length equals 13 residues. CDR3 sequence (DNA): TGTGCCAGCAGCGTAGCCCCGAACACTGAAGCTTTCTTT. Translated, it gives CASSVAPNTEAFF.

This chain connects TRBV2 to TRBJ1-2, with 10 bases that match TRBD1. The V gene's germline CDR1 is SNHLY and CDR2 FYNNEI. Unmatched junction bases numbered 8, after V lost 6 bases and J lost 7 bases. The CDR3 loop spans 14 amino acids. For the CDR3, the DNA is TGTGCCAGCAGATGGGACAGGGGAGTCTCTGGCTACACCTTC. As protein: CASRWDRGVSGYTF.

This chain connects TRBV27 to TRBJ1-2; D not resolved. The CDR3 length is 14 residues. Trimming left V 5 bases short and J 4 bases short, with 14 bases between. Germline CDR1 and CDR2: MNHEY and SMNVEV (reference sequence). CDR3 region: CASSPGLSRYGYTF. CDR3 nucleotides: TGTGCCAGCAGTCCAGGACTGAGCCGCTATGGCTACACCTTC.

This clonotype has only a few counts. This chain uses TRBV27 with TRBJ2-3; no firm D call. Germline lookup yields CDR1 MNHEY and CDR2 SMNVEV (reference sequence). The CDR3 runs to 14 residues. V was pared by 5 bases and J by 2 bases, with 11 bases between. As DNA, the CDR3 is TGTGCCAGCAGTGCCGAAGATTCCACAGATACGCAGTATTTT. It encodes CASSAEDSTDTQYF.

This chain joins TRBV6-1 and TRBJ1-5, with 7 positions matching TRBD1. CDR1 and CDR2 from the germline V gene are MNHNS and SASEGT. The length of the CDR3 is 15 residues. J gave up 6 bases and V 1 base, and 6 bases lay outside the gene matches. The CDR3 sequence: CASSEGTGPSQPQHF. For the CDR3, the DNA is TGTGCCAGCAGTGAAGGGACAGGCCCTTCTCAGCCCCAGCATTTT.

In this sample, this clonotype turned up a few times. This chain joins TRBV19 and TRBJ2-3; 11 positions match TRBD2. The CDR3 contains 15 residues. CDR1 is LNHDA and CDR2 is SQIVND in the germline V gene (reference sequence). J gave up 6 bases and V 5 bases, and 7 bases lay outside the gene matches. The CDR3 is CASSPGLAGGDTQYF. CDR3 coding DNA: TGTGCCAGTAGTCCAGGACTAGCGGGTGGGGATACGCAGTATTTT.

This clonotype was counted between two and nine times. The V gene is TRBV5-1, the J gene TRBJ2-5, with D tentatively TRBD1 (6 bases). CDR1 is SGHRS and CDR2 is YFSETQ in the germline V gene. This CDR3 comprises 14 residues. The germline V and J ends were trimmed by 6 bases and 5 bases, with 17 bases remaining between them. CDR3 protein: CASNPGGGEETQYF. In nucleotides, the CDR3 is TGCGCCAGCAATCCCGGTGGGGGCGAGGAGACCCAGTACTTC.

This clonotype appeared a few times. The rearrangement links TRBV28 to TRBJ1-5, with 7 nucleotides matching TRBD1. Germline V CDR1 and CDR2: MDHEN, SYDVKM. The CDR3 runs to 16 residues. V was clipped by 4 bases and J by 5 bases; unmatched bases: 11. Written as DNA, the CDR3 is TGTGCCAGCAGTTCCTACAAGGGGACAGCTTATCAGCCCCAGCATTTT. This sequence encodes CASSSYKGTAYQPQHF. Supplemented by reference TRBV28 and TRBJ1-5, the full variable domain reads DVKVTQSSRYLVKRTGEKVFLECVQDMDHENMFWYRQDPGLGLRLIYFSYDVKMKEKGDIPEGYSVSREKKERFSLILESASTNQTSMYLCASSSYKGTAYQPQHFGDGTRLSIL.

This clonotype was detected a few times. For the CDR3, the DNA is TGCAGTGCTAGAGAAGTTTTCCGAGAGACCCAGTACTTC. Amino acid sequence: CSAREVFRETQYF. The V and J genes are TRBV20-1 and TRBJ2-5; no clear D gene. Germline V CDR1 and CDR2: DFQATT, SNEGSKA (reference sequence). This CDR3 region has 13 residues. V dropped 0 bases and J dropped 4 bases, with 9 bases sitting between them.

In this sample, this clonotype turned up a few times. The chain recombines TRBV28 with TRBJ1-2; unclear D gene. Germline V CDR1 and CDR2: MDHEN, SYDVKM. The CDR3 extends over 13 amino acids. Trimming removed 5 bases at V and 7 bases at J, with 14 bases between. CDR3 in amino acids: CASSPTRSGGYTF. CDR3 coding DNA: TGTGCCAGCAGTCCGACTCGAAGCGGTGGCTACACCTTC.

Remarks on this clonotype: Mismatch with germline at one junction end may stem from a read error. The chain couples TRBV20-1 to TRBJ1-3; a weak D match, TRBD1 (6 bases). This CDR3 region has 15 residues. Germline-derived CDR1 and CDR2 are DFQATT and SNEGSKA (reference sequence). CDR3 in amino acids: CGALGGTHSGNTIYF. The DNA of the CDR3 is TGCGGTGCTCTGGGGGGCACCCACTCTGGAAACACCATATATTTT.

This rearrangement joins TRBV3-1 to TRBJ2-6; D remains ambiguous. This CDR3 is 14 amino acids long. The V and J ends lost 4 bases and 4 bases respectively, with 8 bases between them. Germline V gene data show CDR1 as LGHDT and CDR2 as YNNKEL (reference sequence). In DNA form, the CDR3 reads TGTGCCAGCAGCCTATTGTCCGGGGCCAACGTCCTGACTTTC. Its protein product is CASSLLSGANVLTF.

This clonotype was seen a few times. This chain links TRBV18 with TRBJ2-1; D unresolved. The CDR3 length is 12 residues. V was shortened by 3 bases and J by 12 bases, with 12 bases between the two germline ends. Germline values: CDR1 KGHSH, CDR2 LQKENI. In nucleotides, the CDR3 is TGTGCCAGCTCACCGAATCGGTATGGGCAGTTCTTC. It translates to CASSPNRYGQFF.

The chain links TRBV20-1 to TRBJ1-1, with D maybe TRBD1 (6 bases). Trimming took off 5 bases at V and 7 bases at J, with 26 bases between the two ends. The germline V gene encodes CDR1 DFQATT and CDR2 SNEGSKA (reference sequence). The CDR3 covers 16 residues. The DNA of the CDR3 is TGCAGTGCTGACGGCCTACAGGGAGGGGGGAACGGTGAAGCTTTCTTT. Amino acid sequence: CSADGLQGGGNGEAFF.

The rearrangement uses TRBV10-3 and TRBJ2-1, with D hard to call. The CDR3 totals 12 residues. Trimming removed 10 bases from V and 8 bases from J, with 15 bases in between. Looked up from germline, CDR1 is ENHRY and CDR2 is SYGVKD. The CDR3 DNA reads TGTGCCACCAAGCCAGATCTGGATGAGCAGTTCTTC. Protein product: CATKPDLDEQFF.

The table lists this clonotype with a count of one. V is TRBV7-2 and J is TRBJ2-1, with 13 bases lining up with TRBD2. With V trimmed by 0 bases and J by 8 bases, 10 bases remained unmatched. This CDR3 comprises 18 residues. The germline gives CDR1 SGHTA, CDR2 FQGNSA. CDR3 nucleotide sequence: TGTGCCAGCAGCTTAGCCCTACTAGCGGGAGGGCTCGGGGATGAGCAGTTCTTC. Protein sequence: CASSLALLAGGLGDEQFF.

J is TRBJ2-2 and V is TRBV2; D uncertain. Germline loops: CDR1 SNHLY, CDR2 FYNNEI. This CDR3 has 11 amino acids. V dropped 10 bases and J dropped 2 bases, with 5 bases sitting between them. The DNA of the CDR3 is TGTGCCATGCGCAACACCGGGGAGCTGTTTTTT. This codes for CAMRNTGELFF.

In its sample, this clonotype was seen a few times. The rearrangement links TRBV5-1 to TRBJ1-2, with a possible D match to TRBD1 (5 bases). The CDR3 loop spans 15 amino acids. V was cut by 0 bases and J by 8 bases, with 17 bases left in between. CDR1 and CDR2 (germline): SGHRS, YFSETQ. The CDR3 spells CASSLEAGPKGGYTF. The CDR3, as DNA: TGCGCCAGCAGCTTGGAGGCAGGCCCGAAGGGGGGCTACACCTTC. Supplemented by reference TRBV5-1 and TRBJ1-2, the full variable domain reads KAGVTQTPRYLIKTRGQQVTLSCSPISGHRSVSWYQQTPGQGLQFLFEYFSETQRNKGNFPGRFSGRQFSNSRSEMNVSTLELGDSALYLCASSLEAGPKGGYTFGSGTRLTVV.

The chain links TRBV10-3 to TRBJ1-2; 9 bases are a match to TRBD1. V gave up 7 bases and J gave up 4 bases; unmatched junction bases: 7. Germline V CDR1 and CDR2: ENHRY, SYGVKD. CDR3 length: 14 amino acids. DNA of the CDR3: TGTGCCATCACCCCGGACAGGGGTTCCTATGGCTACACCTTC. It translates to CAITPDRGSYGYTF.

In the case of this clonotype: One end of the junction varies from germline; a read error may be responsible. This chain joins TRBV24-1 and TRBJ2-1, with TRBD1 matching over 7 bases. Germline V CDR1 and CDR2: KGHDR, SFDVKD. The CDR3 length is 15 residues. CDR3 bases: TGTGCCACCAGTGAATGGGGACAGAGGGTAAATGAGCAGTTATTC. Protein: CATSEWGQRVNEQLF.